The clone carrying this TCR beta chain was observed a few times. V trimming: 5 bases; J trimming: 7 bases; junction bases outside the gene matches: 10. The germline CDR1 and CDR2 sequences are MNHNS and SASEGT. CDR3 length: 16 residues. The source of the sample is a study of identical twins. TCRdb re-analysed the 5' RACE reads in MiXCR, keeping a single row per CDR3 protein. The top ten clones hold 2.1% of a sample with hundreds of thousands of distinct CDR3 sequences, about 8.9% of them seen once. The sample was also reused in another study, on yellow fever vaccine responses in identical twins.

V gene TRBV6-1 combines with J gene TRBJ2-5, with 13 bases aligning to TRBD2. What was sequenced was memory (CD45RO+) T cells sorted from blood. This clonotype was sampled from a woman younger than 35 in good health. CDR3 sequence: CASSPRGLAGLGTQYF. DNA of the CDR3: TGTGCCAGCAGTCCGCGGGGACTAGCGGGGTTGGGGACCCAGTACTTC.